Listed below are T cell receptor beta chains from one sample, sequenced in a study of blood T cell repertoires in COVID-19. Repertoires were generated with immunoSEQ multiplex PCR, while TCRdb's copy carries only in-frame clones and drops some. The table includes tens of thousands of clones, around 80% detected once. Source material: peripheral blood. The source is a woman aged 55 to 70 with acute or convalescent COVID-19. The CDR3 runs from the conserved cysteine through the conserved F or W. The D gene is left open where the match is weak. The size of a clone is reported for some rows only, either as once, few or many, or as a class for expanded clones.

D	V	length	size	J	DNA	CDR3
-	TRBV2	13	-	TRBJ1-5	TGTGCCAGCAGTGATCGGGCGGGCCAGCCCCAGCATTTT	CASSDRAGQPQHF
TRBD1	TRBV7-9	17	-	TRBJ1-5	TGTGCCAGCAGCTTAGACGGGACAGATTCTCACAATCAGCCCCAGCATTTT	CASSLDGTDSHNQPQHF
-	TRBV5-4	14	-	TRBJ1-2	TGTGCCAGCAGCTATGGACAGAGGAACTATGGCTACACCTTC	CASSYGQRNYGYTF
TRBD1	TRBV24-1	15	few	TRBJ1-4	TGTGCCACCAGCCAACTACAGGGGGCGGTAGGAAAACTGTTTTTT	CATSQLQGAVGKLFF
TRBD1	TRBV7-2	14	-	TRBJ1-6	TGTGCCAGCAGCGAGACAGGGATGCGATCACCCCTCCACTTT	CASSETGMRSPLHF
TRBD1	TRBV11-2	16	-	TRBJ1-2	TGTGCCAGCAGCTTAGATGGGGCAGGGGGCGGATATGGCTACACCTTC	CASSLDGAGGGYGYTF
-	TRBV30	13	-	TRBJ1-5	TGTGCCTGGAGTGTAGCACCAAATCAGCCCCAGCATTTT	CAWSVAPNQPQHF
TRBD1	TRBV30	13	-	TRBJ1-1	TGTGCCTGGACCGCGGACAGGGCCACTGAAGCTTTCTTT	CAWTADRATEAFF
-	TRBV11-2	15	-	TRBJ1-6	TGTGCCAGCAGCACCAGGGACTTTGGTAATTCACCCCTCCACTTT	CASSTRDFGNSPLHF
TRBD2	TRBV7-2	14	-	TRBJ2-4	TGTGCCAGCAGCTTAGAGGGACTAGCAAACATTCAGTACTTC	CASSLEGLANIQYF
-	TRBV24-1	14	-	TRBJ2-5	TGTGCCACCAGTGACAGGGGGGCGCGGGAGACCCAGTACTTC	CATSDRGARETQYF
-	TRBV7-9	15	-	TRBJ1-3	TGTGCCAGCAGCTTGACACAGGGAAGCGGAAACACCATATATTTT	CASSLTQGSGNTIYF
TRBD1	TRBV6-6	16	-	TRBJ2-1	TGTGCCAGCAGAACGGGACAGGGAGGTATGATTAGTGAGCAGTTCTTC	CASRTGQGGMISEQFF
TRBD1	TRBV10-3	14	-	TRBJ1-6	TGTGCCATCAGTGTTGAGGGGGCCGGTTCACCCCTCCACTTT	CAISVEGAGSPLHF
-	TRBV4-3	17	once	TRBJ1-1	TGCGCCAGCAGCCACGACTTCATGACAGGACGGAACACTGAAGCTTTCTTT	CASSHDFMTGRNTEAFF
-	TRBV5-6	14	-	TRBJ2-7	TGTGCCAGCAGCTACGGGACACCTTCCTACGAGCAGTACTTC	CASSYGTPSYEQYF
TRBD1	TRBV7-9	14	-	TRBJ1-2	TGTGCCAGCAAGAGGGGACAGGAGGACTATGGCTACACCTTC	CASKRGQEDYGYTF
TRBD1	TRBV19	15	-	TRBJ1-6	TGTGCCAGTAGACCTCGACAGGGTGGGGATTCACCCCTCCACTTT	CASRPRQGGDSPLHF
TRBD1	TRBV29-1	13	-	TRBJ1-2	TGCAGCGTTGGGAGAAGGGGACAGGATGGCTACACCTTC	CSVGRRGQDGYTF
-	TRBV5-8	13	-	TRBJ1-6	TGTGCCAGCAGCCCCGGTCATTACGCACCCCTCCACTTT	CASSPGHYAPLHF
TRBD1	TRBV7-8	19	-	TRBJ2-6	TGTGCCAGCAGCTCTTACCGGACAGGGGCTGAAAAAGGGGCCAACGTCCTGACTTTC	CASSSYRTGAEKGANVLTF
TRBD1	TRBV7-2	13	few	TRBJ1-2	TGTGCCAGCAGCCCGGGACAGGGCTATGGCTACACCTTC	CASSPGQGYGYTF
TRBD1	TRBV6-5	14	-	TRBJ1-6	TGTGCCAGCAAGGTAACGACAGGGAATTCACCCCTCCACTTT	CASKVTTGNSPLHF
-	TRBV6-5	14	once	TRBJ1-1	TGTGCCAGCAGTTACATTAGGGGAGGGACTGAAGCTTTCTTT	CASSYIRGGTEAFF
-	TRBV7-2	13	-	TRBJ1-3	TGTGCCAGCAACCCCCTTCGGGGGAACACCATATATTTT	CASNPLRGNTIYF
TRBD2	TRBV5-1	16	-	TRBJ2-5	TGCGCCAGCCAATTGAGACTAGCGGACCGCCGGGAGACCCAGTACTTC	CASQLRLADRRETQYF
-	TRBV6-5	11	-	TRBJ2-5	TGTGCCAGCGGGGGCCGTGAGACCCAGTACTTC	CASGGRETQYF
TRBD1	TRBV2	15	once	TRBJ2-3	TGTGCCAGCGTGGGACAGGGGGCTAGGACAGATACGCAGTATTTT	CASVGQGARTDTQYF
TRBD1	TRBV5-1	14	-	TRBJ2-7	TGCGCCAGCAGCCCGGGACAGGGGGAGGACGAGCAGTACTTC	CASSPGQGEDEQYF
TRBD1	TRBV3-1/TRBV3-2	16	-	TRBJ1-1	TGTGCCAGCAGCCCCATCACAGGGGGGATGAACACTGAAGCTTTCTTT	CASSPITGGMNTEAFF
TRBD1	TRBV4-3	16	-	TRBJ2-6	TGCGCCAGCAGCCAAAACCGCCCGGGACAGGGCAACGTCCTGACTTTC	CASSQNRPGQGNVLTF
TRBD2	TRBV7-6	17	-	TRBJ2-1	TGTGCCAGCAGCTCACTTCTAGCGGGGGGGCTCAGCTATGAGCAGTTCTTC	CASSSLLAGGLSYEQFF
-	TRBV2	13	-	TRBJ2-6	TGTGCCAGTAACTCGGTTGGGGCCAACGTCCTGACTTTC	CASNSVGANVLTF
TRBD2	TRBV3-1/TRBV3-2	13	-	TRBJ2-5	TGTGCCAGCAGCCCCCTTCCCGGAGCGGGAGACTACTTC	CASSPLPGAGDYF
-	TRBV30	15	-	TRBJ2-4	TGTGCCTGGACCCGGGGTGGGTCGGCCAAAAACATTCAGTACTTC	CAWTRGGSAKNIQYF
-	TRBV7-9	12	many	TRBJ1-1	TGTGCCAGCAGCTCCTACGACACTGAAGCTTTCTTT	CASSSYDTEAFF
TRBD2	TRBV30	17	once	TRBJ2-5	TGTGCCTGGAGTTTTAGCGGGGGGGCGCTAGTTAGAAAGACCCAGTACTTC	CAWSFSGGALVRKTQYF